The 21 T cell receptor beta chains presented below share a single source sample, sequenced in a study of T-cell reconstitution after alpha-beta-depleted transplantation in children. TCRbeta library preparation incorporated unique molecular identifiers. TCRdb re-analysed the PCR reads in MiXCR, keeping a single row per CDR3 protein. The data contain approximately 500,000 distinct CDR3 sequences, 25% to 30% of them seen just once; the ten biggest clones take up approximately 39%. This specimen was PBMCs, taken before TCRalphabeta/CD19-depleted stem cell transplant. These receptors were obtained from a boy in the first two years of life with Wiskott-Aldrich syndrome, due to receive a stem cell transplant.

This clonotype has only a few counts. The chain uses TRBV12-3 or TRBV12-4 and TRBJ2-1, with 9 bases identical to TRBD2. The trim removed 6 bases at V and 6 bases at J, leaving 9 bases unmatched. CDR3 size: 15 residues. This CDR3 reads CASRPLAGAGNEQFF. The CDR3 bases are TGTGCCAGCAGACCTTTAGCGGGAGCGGGCAATGAGCAGTTCTTC.

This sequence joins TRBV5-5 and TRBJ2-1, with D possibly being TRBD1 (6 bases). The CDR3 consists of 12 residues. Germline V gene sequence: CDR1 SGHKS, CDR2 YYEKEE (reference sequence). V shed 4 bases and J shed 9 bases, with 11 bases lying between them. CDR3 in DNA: TGTGCCAGCAGCGACCAAGGGGGTGAGCAGTTCTTC. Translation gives CASSDQGGEQFF.

The CDR3 DNA reads TGTGCCAGCAGTTTAATTTTGACTAGCGGGAGGGCGGAGTTCTTC. Protein product: CASSLILTSGRAEFF. The rearrangement links TRBV12-3 or TRBV12-4 to TRBJ2-1; 14 bases are shared with TRBD2. Unmatched junction bases numbered 8, after V lost 2 bases and J lost 14 bases. This CDR3 has 15 residues.

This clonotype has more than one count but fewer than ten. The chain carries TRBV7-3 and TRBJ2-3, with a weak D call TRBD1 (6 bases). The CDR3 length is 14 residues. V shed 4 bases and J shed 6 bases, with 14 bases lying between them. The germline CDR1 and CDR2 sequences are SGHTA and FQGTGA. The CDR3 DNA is TGTGCCAGCAGCTCCTATGGGGGCGGGGATACGCAGTATTTT. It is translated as CASSSYGGGDTQYF.

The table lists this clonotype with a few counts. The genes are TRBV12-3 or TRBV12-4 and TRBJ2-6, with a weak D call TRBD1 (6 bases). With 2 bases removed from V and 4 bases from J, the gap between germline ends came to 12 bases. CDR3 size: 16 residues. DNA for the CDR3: TGTGCCAGCAGTTTAAAACAGGGTTCCGGGGCCAACGTCCTGACTTTC. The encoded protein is CASSLKQGSGANVLTF.

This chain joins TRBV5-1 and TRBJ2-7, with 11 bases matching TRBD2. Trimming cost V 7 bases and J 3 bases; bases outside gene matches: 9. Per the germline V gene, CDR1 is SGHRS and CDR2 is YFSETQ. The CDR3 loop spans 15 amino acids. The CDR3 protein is CASASGGLAGYEQYF. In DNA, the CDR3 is TGCGCCAGCGCCTCTGGTGGACTAGCGGGCTACGAGCAGTACTTC.

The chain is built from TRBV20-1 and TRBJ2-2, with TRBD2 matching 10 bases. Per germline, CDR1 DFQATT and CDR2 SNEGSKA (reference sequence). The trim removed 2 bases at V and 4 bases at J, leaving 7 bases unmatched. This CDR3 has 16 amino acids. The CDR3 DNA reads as TGCAGTGCTAGACGTACTAGCGGGATCGGCACCGGGGAGCTGTTTTTT. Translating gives CSARRTSGIGTGELFF.

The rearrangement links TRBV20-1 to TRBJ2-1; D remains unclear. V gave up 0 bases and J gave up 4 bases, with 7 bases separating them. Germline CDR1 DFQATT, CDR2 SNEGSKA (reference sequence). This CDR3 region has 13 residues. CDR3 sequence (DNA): TGCAGTGCTAGAGAAAGCGTGTACAATGAGCAGTTCTTC. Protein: CSARESVYNEQFF.

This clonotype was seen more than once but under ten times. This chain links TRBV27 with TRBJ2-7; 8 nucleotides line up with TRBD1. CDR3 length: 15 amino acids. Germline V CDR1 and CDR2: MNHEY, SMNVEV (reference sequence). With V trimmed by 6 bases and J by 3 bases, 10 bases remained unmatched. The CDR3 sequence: CASRTIGTGLYEQYF. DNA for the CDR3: TGTGCCAGCAGAACAATCGGGACAGGCCTCTACGAGCAGTACTTC.

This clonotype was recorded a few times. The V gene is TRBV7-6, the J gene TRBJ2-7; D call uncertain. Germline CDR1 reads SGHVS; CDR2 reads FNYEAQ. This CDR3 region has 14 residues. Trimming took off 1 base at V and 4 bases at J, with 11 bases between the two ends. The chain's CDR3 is CASSLDGGPYEQYF. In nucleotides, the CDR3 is TGTGCCAGCAGCTTAGACGGCGGCCCGTACGAGCAGTACTTC.

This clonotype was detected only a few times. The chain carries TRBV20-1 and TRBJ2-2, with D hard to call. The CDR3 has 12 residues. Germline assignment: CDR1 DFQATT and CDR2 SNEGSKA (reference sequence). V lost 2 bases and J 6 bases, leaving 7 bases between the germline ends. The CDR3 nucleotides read TGCAGTGCTAGAAGGAGACCCGGGGAGCTGTTTTTT. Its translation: CSARRRPGELFF.

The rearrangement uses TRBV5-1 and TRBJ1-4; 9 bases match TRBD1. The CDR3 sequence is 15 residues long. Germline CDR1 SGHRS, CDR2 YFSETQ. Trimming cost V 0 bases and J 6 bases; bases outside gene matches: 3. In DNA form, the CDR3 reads TGCGCCAGCAGCTTGGGGGACAGGGAGGATGAAAAACTGTTTTTT. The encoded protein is CASSLGDREDEKLFF.

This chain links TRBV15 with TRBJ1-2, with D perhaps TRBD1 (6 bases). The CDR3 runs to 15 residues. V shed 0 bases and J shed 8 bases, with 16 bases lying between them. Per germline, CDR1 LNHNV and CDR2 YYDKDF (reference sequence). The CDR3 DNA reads TGTGCCACCAGCAGAGATCCAGGGGACTTTTTCGGCTACACCTTC. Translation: CATSRDPGDFFGYTF.

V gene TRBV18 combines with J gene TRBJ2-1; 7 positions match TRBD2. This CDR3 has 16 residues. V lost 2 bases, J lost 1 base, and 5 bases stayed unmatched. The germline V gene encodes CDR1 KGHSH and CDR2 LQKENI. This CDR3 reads CASSPFPAGSYNEQFF. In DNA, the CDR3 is TGTGCCAGCTCACCATTTCCAGCGGGGTCCTACAATGAGCAGTTCTTC.

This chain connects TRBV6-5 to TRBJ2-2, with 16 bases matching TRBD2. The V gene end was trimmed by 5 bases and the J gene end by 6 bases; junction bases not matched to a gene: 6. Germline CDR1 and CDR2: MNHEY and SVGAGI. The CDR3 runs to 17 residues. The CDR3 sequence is CASSNRGTSGRAGELFF. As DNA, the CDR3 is TGTGCCAGCAGTAACCGGGGGACTAGCGGGAGGGCCGGGGAGCTGTTTTTT.

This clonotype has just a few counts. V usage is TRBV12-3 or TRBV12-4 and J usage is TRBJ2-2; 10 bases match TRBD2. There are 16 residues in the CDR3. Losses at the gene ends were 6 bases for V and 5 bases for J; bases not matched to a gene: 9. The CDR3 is CASRGMGLALTGELFF. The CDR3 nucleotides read TGTGCCAGCAGGGGAATGGGACTAGCGTTAACCGGGGAGCTGTTTTTT.

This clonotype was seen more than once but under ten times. CDR3: CASSLMPSGTQYF. In nucleotides, the CDR3 is TGTGCCAGCAGCTTGATGCCTAGTGGGACCCAGTACTTC. This chain connects TRBV7-2 to TRBJ2-5; D unresolved. Germline CDR1 is SGHTA and CDR2 is FQGNSA. This CDR3 has 13 amino acids. The germline V and J ends were trimmed by 3 bases and 7 bases, with 12 bases remaining between them.

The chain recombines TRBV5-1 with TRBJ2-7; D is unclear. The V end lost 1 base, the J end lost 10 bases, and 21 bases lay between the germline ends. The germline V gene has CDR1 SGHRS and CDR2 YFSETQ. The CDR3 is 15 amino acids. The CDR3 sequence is CASSLSQTGVRDQYF. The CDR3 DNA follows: TGCGCCAGCAGCTTGTCCCAGACTGGGGTAAGAGATCAGTACTTC.

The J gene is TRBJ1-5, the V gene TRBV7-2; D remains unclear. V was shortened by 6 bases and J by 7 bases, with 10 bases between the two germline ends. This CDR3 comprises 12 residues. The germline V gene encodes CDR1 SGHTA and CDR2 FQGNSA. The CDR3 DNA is TGTGCCAGCAGAAAGAACAGCCAGCCCCAGCATTTT. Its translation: CASRKNSQPQHF.

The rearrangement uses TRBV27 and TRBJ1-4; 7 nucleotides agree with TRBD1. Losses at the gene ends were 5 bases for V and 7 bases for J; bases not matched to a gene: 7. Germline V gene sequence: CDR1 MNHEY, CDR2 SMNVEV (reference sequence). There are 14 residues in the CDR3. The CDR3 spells CASSDRASGEKLFF. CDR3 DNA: TGTGCCAGCAGTGACAGGGCGTCGGGTGAAAAACTGTTTTTT. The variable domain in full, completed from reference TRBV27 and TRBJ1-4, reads EAQVTQNPRYLITVTGKKLTVTCSQNMNHEYMSWYRQDPGLGLRQIYYSMNVEVTDKGDVPEGYKVSRKEKRNFPLILESPSPNQTSLYFCASSDRASGEKLFFGSGTQLSVL.

The DNA for the CDR3 is TGCGCCAGCAGCCAAGCTGCGGGGACAGGAACCAATGAGCAGTTCTTC. Protein sequence: CASSQAAGTGTNEQFF. The V and J genes are TRBV4-1 and TRBJ2-1, with 8 bases that match TRBD1. The CDR3 totals 16 residues. Losses at the gene ends were 1 base for V and 6 bases for J; bases not matched to a gene: 8. Germline V gene data show CDR1 as MGHRA and CDR2 as YSYEKL.